Below, 31 T cell receptor beta chains from the same sample are listed, as sequenced in a study of blood T cell repertoires in COVID-19. Sequenced by immunoSEQ multiplex PCR; TCRdb stores in-frame clones only, minus some. The sample includes 310,000 or so clones, roughly 87% seen only once; the top ten take around 9.9%. Sample: peripheral blood. The receptors were gathered from a man between 25 and 39 years old with COVID-19, enrolled during active disease.

J is TRBJ1-5 and V is TRBV9; 8 bases align to TRBD1. Germline V CDR1 and CDR2: SGDLS, YYNGEE. The length of the CDR3 is 15 residues. J gave up 6 bases and V 0 bases, and 5 bases lay outside the gene matches. CDR3 bases: TGTGCCAGCAGCGTAGGAACAACAGGGGGTCAGCCCCAGCATTTT. Its translation: CASSVGTTGGQPQHF.

The CDR3 region is CSVVGRLTDTQYF. The CDR3 region has the DNA TGCAGCGTTGTGGGGCGGCTCACAGATACGCAGTATTTT. The chain recombines TRBV29-1 with TRBJ2-3, with D perhaps matching TRBD1 (5 bases). Germline CDR1 is SQVTM and CDR2 is ANQGSEA. This CDR3 is built from 13 residues. Trimming cost V 4 bases and J 2 bases, with 10 bases left between them.

The chain employs TRBV9 and TRBJ1-2; 7 bases are shared with TRBD1. The CDR3 runs 16 residues. Germline CDR1 is SGDLS and CDR2 is YYNGEE. V shed 0 bases, J shed 4 bases, and the junction held 9 bases outside the gene matches. CDR3 protein: CASSVAGHHRGYGYTF. The DNA of the CDR3 is TGTGCCAGCAGCGTAGCTGGACATCACAGGGGCTATGGCTACACCTTC. Complete variable domain (other parts from reference TRBV9 and TRBJ1-2): DSGVTQTPKHLITATGQRVTLRCSPRSGDLSVYWYQQSLDQGLQFLIQYYNGEERAKGNILERFSAQQFPDLHSELNLSSLELGDSALYFCASSVAGHHRGYGYTFGSGTRLTVV.

This clone was picked up a small number of times. This chain connects TRBV4-3 to TRBJ1-1; 7 bases are a match to TRBD1. The CDR3 runs 16 residues. The germline CDR1 and CDR2 sequences are LGHNA and YSLEER. The V and J ends lost 4 bases and 0 bases, in that order; junction bases with no gene match: 8. CDR3 amino acids: CASSRVATGLNTEAFF. The CDR3 nucleotides are TGCGCCAGCAGCCGCGTAGCGACAGGGCTGAACACTGAAGCTTTCTTT.

The rearrangement links TRBV10-3 to TRBJ1-2; D gene uncertain. V lost 2 bases to trimming and J lost 0 bases, with 7 bases between them. The CDR3 has 14 residues. In germline, CDR1 is ENHRY, CDR2 SYGVKD. This chain's CDR3 is CAISESATNYGYTF. In DNA, the CDR3 is TGTGCCATCAGTGAGAGCGCCACTAACTATGGCTACACCTTC.

V usage is TRBV7-9 and J usage is TRBJ2-4, with D possibly TRBD2 on 5 matching bases. CDR1 and CDR2 from the germline V gene are SEHNR and FQNEAQ (reference sequence). This CDR3 is built from 17 residues. The germline V and J ends were trimmed by 2 bases and 1 base, with 15 bases remaining between them. The CDR3 DNA follows: TGTGCCAGCAGCTTACTGAGGGCCTATCGGGCCAAAAACATTCAGTACTTC. Amino acids: CASSLLRAYRAKNIQYF.

This clone was seen a few times. The gene calls are TRBV12-3 or TRBV12-4 and TRBJ1-3, with unresolved D. Trimming took 3 bases from V and 7 from J, leaving 10 bases between them. There are 13 residues in the CDR3. The CDR3 DNA is TGTGCCAGCAGTTTCGACCCCGGGAACACCATATATTTT. This encodes CASSFDPGNTIYF.

The chain uses TRBV18 and TRBJ1-1, with no clear D. The CDR3 covers 13 residues. Per germline, CDR1 KGHSH and CDR2 LQKENI. Between the trimmed V and J ends, which lost 3 bases and 0 bases, there was a span of 5 bases. CDR3: CASSPPVNTEAFF. In DNA form, the CDR3 reads TGTGCCAGCTCACCCCCTGTGAACACTGAAGCTTTCTTT.

This clone was observed a single time. This rearrangement joins TRBV7-2 to TRBJ1-2; 12 nucleotides agree with TRBD1. Looked up from germline, CDR1 is SGHTA and CDR2 is FQGNSA. Trimming removed 5 bases from V and 8 bases from J; junction bases left unmatched: 9. The length of the CDR3 is 15 residues. The CDR3: CASSPRDRGRGGYTF. The CDR3, as DNA: TGTGCCAGCAGCCCCAGGGACAGGGGGCGAGGGGGCTACACCTTC.

The DNA of the CDR3 is TGTGCCAGCAGCTCACGACAGGGTCCCTACAATGAGCAGTTCTTC. It yields the protein CASSSRQGPYNEQFF. V and J are TRBV9 and TRBJ2-1; 7 bases fit TRBD1. With 4 bases clipped from V and 2 bases from J, the junction kept 6 bases outside the gene matches. This CDR3 is built from 15 residues. Germline V gives CDR1 SGDLS, CDR2 YYNGEE.

The gene calls are TRBV7-2 and TRBJ2-7, with a tentative D call TRBD2 (5 bases). This CDR3 contains 11 residues. V lost 2 bases and J 12 bases, leaving 11 bases between the germline ends. The germline gives CDR1 SGHTA, CDR2 FQGNSA. CDR3 sequence: CASSLRGIVYF. The CDR3 bases are TGTGCCAGCAGCTTACGAGGGATAGTGTACTTC.

V usage is TRBV7-9 and J usage is TRBJ2-2; D is unclear. The CDR3 is 13 amino acids. Germline CDR1 SEHNR, CDR2 FQNEAQ (reference sequence). Trimming cost V 3 bases and J 6 bases, with 8 bases left between them. The CDR3 here is CASSLATSGELFF. CDR3 bases: TGTGCCAGCAGCTTGGCCACGTCCGGGGAGCTGTTTTTT.

The V gene is TRBV5-3, the J gene TRBJ2-7; TRBD1 matches at 8 bases. TRBV5-3 is assigned to the ORF class and has an uncertain function. This CDR3 region has 14 residues. The trim removed 6 bases at V and 4 bases at J, leaving 9 bases unmatched. The CDR3 DNA reads TGTGCCAGAACCCCGACAGGGGTCGATTACGAGCAGTACTTC. Translation gives CARTPTGVDYEQYF.

The rearrangement uses TRBV7-6 and TRBJ1-2, with 9 bases lining up with TRBD1. Germline CDR1 reads SGHVS; CDR2 reads FNYEAQ. V shed 3 bases and J 5 bases; nucleotides not matched to a gene: 1. This CDR3 contains 13 residues. The CDR3 sequence: CASSLGQGYGYTF. CDR3 in DNA: TGTGCCAGCAGCTTGGGACAGGGTTATGGCTACACCTTC.

V and J are TRBV4-3 and TRBJ2-7; D not resolved. Trimming stripped 0 bases from V and 0 bases from J, with 6 bases between. This CDR3 is built from 14 residues. Per the germline V gene, CDR1 is LGHNA and CDR2 is YSLEER. CDR3 nucleotide sequence: TGCGCCAGCAGCCAAGATTCAGGCTCCTACGAGCAGTACTTC. This encodes CASSQDSGSYEQYF.

The chain combines TRBV5-4 with TRBJ1-1; a possible D gene is TRBD1 (5 bases). Deletions cut 3 bases from V and 3 bases from J, with 12 bases between. This CDR3 region has 14 residues. Germline values: CDR1 SGHNT, CDR2 YYREEE (reference sequence). CDR3 protein: CASSSSRADTEAFF. The DNA for the CDR3 is TGTGCCAGCAGCTCCAGCAGGGCGGACACTGAAGCTTTCTTT. Together with reference TRBV5-4 and TRBJ1-1, the CDR3 gives the full variable domain: ETGVTQSPTHLIKTRGQQVTLRCSSQSGHNTVSWYQQALGQGPQFIFQYYREEENGRGNFPPRFSGLQFPNYSSELNVNALELDDSALYLCASSSSRADTEAFFGQGTRLTVV.

The chain recombines TRBV29-1 with TRBJ2-1; D gene ambiguous. The CDR3 sequence is 11 residues long. Trimming pared 5 bases from V and 4 bases from J, leaving 6 bases between. Germline V CDR1 and CDR2: SQVTM, ANQGSEA. CDR3 coding DNA: TGCAGCGTTACGAGATACAATGAGCAGTTCTTC. Translated, it gives CSVTRYNEQFF.

This sequence joins TRBV5-1 and TRBJ2-2, with 8 bases identical to TRBD1. The CDR3 loop spans 16 amino acids. Germline CDR1 SGHRS, CDR2 YFSETQ. After removal of 4 bases from V and 3 bases from J, the junction contained 8 bases not matched to a gene. CDR3 sequence: CASSQEGTGYTGELFF. Here the CDR3 DNA reads TGCGCCAGCAGCCAAGAAGGGACAGGTTACACCGGGGAGCTGTTTTTT. Filled out from reference TRBV5-1 and TRBJ2-2, the complete variable domain reads KAGVTQTPRYLIKTRGQQVTLSCSPISGHRSVSWYQQTPGQGLQFLFEYFSETQRNKGNFPGRFSGRQFSNSRSEMNVSTLELGDSALYLCASSQEGTGYTGELFFGEGSRLTVL.

The chain links TRBV5-4 to TRBJ2-3, with 9 bases fitting TRBD2. This CDR3 region has 16 residues. The trim removed 0 bases at V and 5 bases at J, leaving 7 bases unmatched. CDR1 and CDR2 from the germline V gene are SGHNT and YYREEE (reference sequence). This CDR3 reads CASSLGGGAPEDTQYF. DNA for the CDR3: TGTGCCAGCAGCTTGGGCGGGGGGGCCCCTGAAGATACGCAGTATTTT. Full variable domain (missing parts from reference TRBV5-4 and TRBJ2-3): ETGVTQSPTHLIKTRGQQVTLRCSSQSGHNTVSWYQQALGQGPQFIFQYYREEENGRGNFPPRFSGLQFPNYSSELNVNALELDDSALYLCASSLGGGAPEDTQYFGPGTRLTVL.

This chain connects TRBV24-1 to TRBJ2-1; 14 bases line up with TRBD2. The CDR3 is made up of 16 amino acids. Per germline, CDR1 KGHDR and CDR2 SFDVKD. Trimming took 0 bases from V and 7 from J; bases not matched to a gene: 1. CDR3 DNA: TGTGCCACCAGTGATTTGGGACTAGCGGGAGGAAATGAGCAGTTCTTC. It is translated as CATSDLGLAGGNEQFF.

The V gene is TRBV7-9, the J gene TRBJ1-2; no clear D gene. Germline CDR1 reads SEHNR; CDR2 reads FQNEAQ (reference sequence). The V end lost 5 bases, the J end lost 2 bases, and 18 bases lay between the germline ends. The CDR3 is 16 amino acids. CDR3 loop: CASSRRRENQNYGYTF. In nucleotides, the CDR3 is TGTGCCAGCAGCCGTCGGAGGGAAAACCAAAACTATGGCTACACCTTC.

The chain employs TRBV7-2 and TRBJ2-5, with 8 positions matching TRBD1. CDR1 is SGHTA, CDR2 FQGNSA, per germline. The CDR3 extends over 15 amino acids. V was clipped by 4 bases and J by 5 bases; unmatched bases: 9. CDR3 nucleotides: TGTGCCAGCAGCTCCCGGACAGGGCTGTGGGAGACCCAGTACTTC. This translates into CASSSRTGLWETQYF.

The chain couples TRBV7-9 to TRBJ1-5, with 7 bases identical to TRBD1. This CDR3 has 15 amino acids. Germline trimming cut 2 bases from V and 3 bases from J; bases unmatched to any gene: 4. Germline V lookup: CDR1 SEHNR, CDR2 FQNEAQ (reference sequence). For the CDR3, the DNA is TGTGCCAGCAGCTTAACCGGGACAGACAATCAGCCCCAGCATTTT. Encoded protein: CASSLTGTDNQPQHF. Complete variable domain (other parts from reference TRBV7-9 and TRBJ1-5): DTGVSQNPRHKITKRGQNVTFRCDPISEHNRLYWYRQTLGQGPEFLTYFQNEAQLEKSRLLSDRFSAERPKGSFSTLEIQRTEQGDSAMYLCASSLTGTDNQPQHFGDGTRLSIL.

The chain joins TRBV7-2 to TRBJ1-2, with D perhaps matching TRBD1 (6 bases). The CDR3 is made up of 16 amino acids. V was pared by 5 bases and J by 0 bases, with 16 bases between. In germline, CDR1 is SGHTA, CDR2 FQGNSA. The CDR3: CASSRSRYRANYGYTF. CDR3 nucleotide sequence: TGTGCCAGCAGCCGCTCCAGGTACAGGGCTAACTATGGCTACACCTTC.

This rearrangement joins TRBV20-1 to TRBJ2-5; D call uncertain. The CDR3 runs 14 residues. Deletions cut 3 bases from V and 2 bases from J, with 13 bases between. The germline V gene has CDR1 DFQATT and CDR2 SNEGSKA (reference sequence). As DNA, the CDR3 is TGCAGTGCTAGTAGGCCTAGAGAACAAGAGACCCAGTACTTC. Its translation: CSASRPREQETQYF.

This sequence joins TRBV4-3 and TRBJ1-6, with 7 bases that match TRBD1. Looked up from germline, CDR1 is LGHNA and CDR2 is YSLEER. The CDR3 covers 14 residues. Trimming cost V 4 bases and J 8 bases; bases outside gene matches: 5. The CDR3 bases are TGCGCCAGCAGCCCAGGGACAGACTATTCACCCCTCCACTTT. Translation gives CASSPGTDYSPLHF.

Note on this clone: Other DNA sequences in the sample encode the same CDR3. The chain carries TRBV5-4 and TRBJ2-2; D not resolved. CDR1 and CDR2 (germline): SGHNT, YYREEE (reference sequence). Deletions cut 0 bases from V and 4 bases from J, with 4 bases between. The CDR3 runs 13 residues. The CDR3 DNA follows: TGTGCCAGCAGCTTGGTCGGCACCGGGGAGCTGTTTTTT. It is translated as CASSLVGTGELFF. The variable domain in full, completed from reference TRBV5-4 and TRBJ2-2, reads ETGVTQSPTHLIKTRGQQVTLRCSSQSGHNTVSWYQQALGQGPQFIFQYYREEENGRGNFPPRFSGLQFPNYSSELNVNALELDDSALYLCASSLVGTGELFFGEGSRLTVL.

V and J are TRBV28 and TRBJ2-6; D may be TRBD1 (6 bases). CDR3 size: 16 residues. V lost 6 bases to trimming and J lost 2 bases, with 14 bases between them. In germline, CDR1 is MDHEN, CDR2 SYDVKM. CDR3 protein: CASSTGKKAGANVLTF. The CDR3 DNA is TGTGCCAGCAGCACAGGGAAAAAGGCTGGGGCCAACGTCCTGACTTTC.

This clone was seen only a few times. The chain couples TRBV20-1 to TRBJ2-7, with D unclear. The CDR3 is 11 amino acids. Germline V gives CDR1 DFQATT, CDR2 SNEGSKA (reference sequence). The V end lost 3 bases, the J end lost 1 base, and 4 bases lay between the germline ends. CDR3 sequence: CSARTSYEQYF. CDR3 nucleotides: TGCAGTGCTAGGACTTCCTACGAGCAGTACTTC.

This clone was observed a single time. V usage is TRBV24-1 and J usage is TRBJ2-3; 7 bases match TRBD1. The CDR3 length is 15 residues. Germline V lookup: CDR1 KGHDR, CDR2 SFDVKD. V trimming: 4 bases; J trimming: 3 bases; junction bases outside the gene matches: 6. The CDR3 spells CATSDPTGKTDTQYF. The CDR3, as DNA: TGTGCCACCAGTGACCCGACAGGGAAGACAGATACGCAGTATTTT.

The chain has TRBV4-2 and TRBJ2-2; the D gene is possibly TRBD1 (5 bases). V lost 1 base and J 7 bases, leaving 7 bases between the germline ends. This CDR3 spans 13 amino acids. Germline CDR1 reads LGHNA; CDR2 reads YNFKEQ. The CDR3 region has the DNA TGTGCCAGCAGCCAAGTCGACAGCGGGGAGCTGTTTTTT. As protein: CASSQVDSGELFF.